This T cell receptor (beta chain) was identified in a study of technical replicates of blood from a handful of donors. Profiled with immunoSEQ multiplex PCR; TCRdb holds only in-frame clones, not every one. The sample consists of roughly 85,000 clones, 94% of them appearing once. The V end lost 1 base, the J end lost 1 base, and 7 bases lay between the germline ends. Germline V lookup: CDR1 MGHRA, CDR2 YSYEKL. The CDR3 has 14 amino acids. The chain has TRBV4-1 and TRBJ1-1; no definite D call. This receptor was identified in a human donor in good health. Material: T cells isolated from PBMCs. This chain's CDR3 is CASSQARENTEAFF. The CDR3 DNA reads TGCGCCAGCAGCCAAGCGAGAGAGAACACTGAAGCTTTCTTT.